Here is one T cell receptor (beta chain) with its context. Its recognized antigen is unknown. Per-base quality was not reported, and no clone a single base away is much larger than it. This specimen comes from a study of blood T cells in healthy people across ages (dated by TCRdb to between 2014 and 2017). Describing the broader study: In model experiments, template switching captured roughly one uniquely barcoded TCR beta cDNA molecule for every two T cells. To track age-related changes in TCR beta repertoire diversity, the study relied on deep sequencing normalized with unique cDNA molecular identifiers. Donors were grouped into four age groups: young (average roughly 15 years), middle-aged (roughly 37), aged (around 56) and long-lived (around 80). To avoid experimental bias, donors of different ages were spread randomly across the sequencing lanes. The study analyzed two additional independent replicas of 1 million unique cDNA reads from the same blood draw for two donors, one aged 18 to 29 and one aged 80 or older.

General findings and caveats noted by the study authors: The percentage of naive T cells measured by flow cytometry correlated strongly with observed TCR beta diversity. Since profiling was done on bulk unsorted PBMCs, naive and antigen-experienced compartments could not be conclusively compared. The long-lived group showed more naive CD4+ T cells, fewer expanded clones and increased TCR diversity than the aged group, suggesting age selection. Estimates of total diversity based on one million sequenced T cells were regarded as lower bounds and as underestimates. Donor CMV infection status was unknown, potentially confounding age-related changes in expanded clonotypes. As age increased, observed TCR beta diversity per million T cells dropped in a roughly linear way, and a significant reduction was already evident by age 40.

CDR1 and CDR2 (MNHEY, SVGAGI) derive from the germline V gene. The CDR3 sequence holds 13 residues, the cysteine and phenylalanine included. Just the 39-base CDR3 DNA is kept, in frame starting at base 1. Trimming at the junction amounts to 6 bases on V and 7 bases on J, and the germline ends lie 14 bases apart. The approximately 41 donors, aged roughly 6 to 95 years, were systemically healthy Caucasian individuals from Russia. Each donor gave ten milliliters of peripheral blood, drawn into EDTA-treated Vacutainer tubes. Ficoll-Paque density-gradient centrifugation was used to isolate PBMCs, with at least 6 million per sample. Trizol reagent was used to extract total RNA from the PBMCs, yielding at least 6 micrograms per sample. For every donor, flow cytometry on a PBMC aliquot measured the percentage of naive CD45RAhigh/CD27high T cells. Receptor libraries were prepared by 5' RACE. The instrument given in TCRdb is Illumina HiSeq 2500. A second roughly 6 to 11 cycle PCR used a sample-barcoded 5' primer and a J-beta primer mix. A template-switch 5' adaptor carrying 12 random nucleotides introduced a unique molecular identifier onto each TCR beta cDNA molecule. At least 2.5 million CDR3-containing paired-end reads were obtained from each sample. First-strand cDNA synthesis was performed from all RNA using the Mint cDNA synthesis kit, with priming by a TRBC-specific oligonucleotide. After uracil-DNA glycosylase treatment, a first 18-cycle PCR used universal primers M1SS and BC2_uni_R on all cDNA. For the original study's pipeline: Each sample was normalized by randomly selecting 1 million high-quality reads, each carrying a distinct molecular identifier. Reads with shared molecular identifiers were discarded instead of being binned into consensus sequences. CDR3 identification, clonotype clustering and error correction used MiTCR with a Q25 quality threshold and the strictest error-elimination algorithm. Lower-bound total TCR beta diversity was estimated with a nonparametric unseen species model using Euler transformation. Starting from the raw public reads, TCRdb applied fastp trimming at Q25, assembled clones with MiXCR and retained in-frame beta chains. Rows with one shared CDR3 protein collapse into an entry with the most common genes and DNA. The V and J calls shown here were made by TCRdb, not taken from the authors' results. This sample is represented by over 950,000 distinct CDR3 sequences; roughly 51% of them were singletons. About 22% of the sample belongs to the ten largest clones.

The receptor was derived from a woman aged 55-69 years in good health. The specimen sequenced was blood. Rearrangement joined TRBV6-5 to TRBJ2-3, with the D gene call left open. The nucleotides read TGTGCCAGCAGGGGCCCTAGTTTGAATACGCAGTATTTT. This encodes CASRGPSLNTQYF.